The T cell receptor beta chain described here comes from a study of regulatory T cells in long-lasting Graves disease. With iRepertoire HTBI primers and Arm-PCR of CDR3 regions, TCR beta libraries were built. Under the authors' procedure: Segment identification across samples yielded 50 to 80 TRBV and more than 11 TRBJ segments. In TCRdb, the multiplex PCR reads were re-called with MiXCR into one record per CDR3 protein. The V and J calls here are based on TCRdb, not the publication. Among under 300,000 distinct CDR3 sequences, about 16% were seen once, and the ten largest hold roughly 23%. This clonotype was seen ten or more times. What it recognizes is unknown. CDR3 length: 17 residues. The germline CDR1 and CDR2 sequences are MNHNS and SASEGT. V gave up 7 bases and J gave up 4 bases; unmatched junction bases: 12. Described time point: newly diagnosed GD, antithyroid drugs for less than 3 months. PBMC RNA was the source of the TCR library.

Findings and caveats of the study: TRBV28, TRBJ1-2 and TRBJ2-5 were favored in persistent disease. What was studied was peripheral blood only, and not thyroid tissue. Shared public clonotypes totalled some 2,500 in persistent patients, compared with just under 1,000 in new patients.

Sequenced material: peripheral blood mononuclear cells (PBMCs), taken at new diagnosis, from a patient treated with antithyroid drugs. The chain is built from TRBV6-1 and TRBJ1-5; 11 bases map to TRBD1. The sequence was collected from a female donor with Graves disease. The CDR3 protein is CASNDGGGTGGNQPQHF. The CDR3 nucleotides read TGTGCCAGCAACGACGGAGGGGGGACAGGGGGGAATCAGCCCCAGCATTTT.